Here is one T cell receptor (beta chain) with its context. The antigen remains undetermined. The data derive from a study of T cell responses to AZD1222 COVID-19 vaccine. Deletions cut 3 bases from V and 11 bases from J, with 10 bases between. The CDR3 covers 11 residues. Points from the study as a whole: Just a handful of people given AZD1222 tested seropositive at baseline. Most donors were white British, females outnumbered males, and clonal diversity was possibly underestimated.

Clones were read by immunoSEQ multiplex PCR, and TCRdb kept only the in-frame ones, dropping some. The sample has 150,000 to 200,000 clones; around 92% are singletons. The V call is TRBV12-3 or TRBV12-4, the J call TRBJ2-5; D unresolved. Source: peripheral blood, taken on day 0 of AZD1222 vaccination. This clonotype originated in an adult in good health. DNA of the CDR3: TGTGCCAGCAGTTTGGGTTCCCCACAGTACTTC. It is translated as CASSLGSPQYF.